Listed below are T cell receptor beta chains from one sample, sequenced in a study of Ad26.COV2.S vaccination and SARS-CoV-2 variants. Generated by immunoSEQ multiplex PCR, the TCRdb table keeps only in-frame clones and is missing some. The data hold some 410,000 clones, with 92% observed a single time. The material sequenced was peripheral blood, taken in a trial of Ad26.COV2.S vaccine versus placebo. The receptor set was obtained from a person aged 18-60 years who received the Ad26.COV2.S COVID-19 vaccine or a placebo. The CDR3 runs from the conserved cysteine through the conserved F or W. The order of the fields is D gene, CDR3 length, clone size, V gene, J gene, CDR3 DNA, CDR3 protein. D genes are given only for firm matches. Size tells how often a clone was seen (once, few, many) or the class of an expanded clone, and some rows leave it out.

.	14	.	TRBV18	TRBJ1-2	TGTGCCAGCTCACCTTCAATGGAGAGCTATGGCTACACCTTC	CASSPSMESYGYTF
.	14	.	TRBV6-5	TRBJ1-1	TGTGCCAGCAGTTACGGCGGGTTTGGGCCTGAAGCTTTCTTT	CASSYGGFGPEAFF
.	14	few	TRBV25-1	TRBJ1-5	TGTGCCAGCAGTGCTCAGGGGCAAAATCAGCCCCAGCATTTT	CASSAQGQNQPQHF
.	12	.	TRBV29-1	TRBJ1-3	TGCAGCGTTGCTTTCTCTGGAAACACCATATATTTT	CSVAFSGNTIYF
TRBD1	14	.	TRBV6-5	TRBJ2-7	TGTGCCAGCAGCCAAGACGGGACAGCCTACGAGCAGTACTTC	CASSQDGTAYEQYF
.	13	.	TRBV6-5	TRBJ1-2	TGTGCCAGCAGTTACGGACGGGCATATGGCTACACCTTC	CASSYGRAYGYTF
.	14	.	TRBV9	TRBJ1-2	TGTGCCAGCAGCGTCAGTGGACAGTTCTATGGCTACACCTTC	CASSVSGQFYGYTF
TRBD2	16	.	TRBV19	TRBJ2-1	TGTGCCAGTAGTATATCCGGACTAGCGGGGGGCAATGAGCAGTTCTTC	CASSISGLAGGNEQFF
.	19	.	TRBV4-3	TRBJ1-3	TGCGCCAGCAGCCAAGAAGGGGTTGGGGCGCGCGCCTCTGGAAACACCATATATTTT	CASSQEGVGARASGNTIYF
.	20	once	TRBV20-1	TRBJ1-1	TGCAGTGCTAGTGGCGTCAGAACGGACAGAGGGACGTCCTCGAACACTGAAGCTTTCTTT	CSASGVRTDRGTSSNTEAFF
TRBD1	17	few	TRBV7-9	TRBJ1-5	TGTGCCAGCAGCGGGACAGGGCCCTTCGGGAGCAATCAGCCCCAGCATTTT	CASSGTGPFGSNQPQHF
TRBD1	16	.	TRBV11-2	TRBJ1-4	TGTGCCAGCAGCTTCGAGGGGGCTCCAACTAATGAAAAACTGTTTTTT	CASSFEGAPTNEKLFF
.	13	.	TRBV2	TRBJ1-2	TGTGCCAGCAGCGCTACTCGGAACTATGGCTACACCTTC	CASSATRNYGYTF
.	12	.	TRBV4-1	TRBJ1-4	TGCGCCAGCAGCCAAGTAGGGTGGAAACTGTTTTTT	CASSQVGWKLFF
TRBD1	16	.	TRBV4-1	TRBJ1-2	TGCGCCAGCAGCCACCCGGGACAGGGGGCCCCCTATGGCTACACCTTC	CASSHPGQGAPYGYTF
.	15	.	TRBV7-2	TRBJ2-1	TGTGCCAGCAGCTCCCGGACACGAGACTACAATGAGCAGTTCTTC	CASSSRTRDYNEQFF
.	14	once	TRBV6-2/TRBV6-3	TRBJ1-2	TGTGCCAGCAGCGATCGGACGGGGACCTATGGCTACACCTTC	CASSDRTGTYGYTF
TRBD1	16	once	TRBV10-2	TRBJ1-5	TGCGCCAGCAACTCCGGGACAGGGAATCTGAATCAGCCCCAGCATTTT	CASNSGTGNLNQPQHF
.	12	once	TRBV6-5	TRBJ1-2	TGTGCCAGCAGTTACGCGAACTATGGCTACACCTTC	CASSYANYGYTF
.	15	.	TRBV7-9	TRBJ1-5	TGTGCCAGCAGCTCAGGCCCTGAGGGCAATCAGCCCCAGCATTTT	CASSSGPEGNQPQHF
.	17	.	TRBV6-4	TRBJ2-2	TGTGCCAGCGAGGATCGGGACCACCGTTCGAACACCGGGGAGCTGTTTTTT	CASEDRDHRSNTGELFF
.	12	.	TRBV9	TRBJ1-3	TGTGCCAGCAGCGAGGCTGGAAACACCATATATTTT	CASSEAGNTIYF
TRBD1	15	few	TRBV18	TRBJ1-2	TGTGCCAGCTCACCTTCGGACAGGGCCAACTATGGCTACACCTTC	CASSPSDRANYGYTF
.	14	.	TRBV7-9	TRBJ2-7	TGTGCCAGCAGCTTGGCAGGGGTTTCCTACGAGCAGTACTTC	CASSLAGVSYEQYF
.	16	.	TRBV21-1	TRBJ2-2	TGTGCCAGCAGCAAAGCGCTCCGGCGGGGGCCCGGGGAGCTGTTTTTT	CASSKALRRGPGELFF
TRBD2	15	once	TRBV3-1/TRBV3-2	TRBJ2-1	TGTGCCAGCAGCCAAGCCAGCGGAGGCGGGGGTGAGCAGTTCTTC	CASSQASGGGGEQFF
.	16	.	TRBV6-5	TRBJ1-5	TGTGCCAGCAGTTACCTTGGACAAAATAGCAATCAGCCCCAGCATTTT	CASSYLGQNSNQPQHF
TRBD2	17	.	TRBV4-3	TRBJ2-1	TGCGCCAGCAGCCAAGGGACTAGCGGGGGAATCTACAATGAGCAGTTCTTC	CASSQGTSGGIYNEQFF